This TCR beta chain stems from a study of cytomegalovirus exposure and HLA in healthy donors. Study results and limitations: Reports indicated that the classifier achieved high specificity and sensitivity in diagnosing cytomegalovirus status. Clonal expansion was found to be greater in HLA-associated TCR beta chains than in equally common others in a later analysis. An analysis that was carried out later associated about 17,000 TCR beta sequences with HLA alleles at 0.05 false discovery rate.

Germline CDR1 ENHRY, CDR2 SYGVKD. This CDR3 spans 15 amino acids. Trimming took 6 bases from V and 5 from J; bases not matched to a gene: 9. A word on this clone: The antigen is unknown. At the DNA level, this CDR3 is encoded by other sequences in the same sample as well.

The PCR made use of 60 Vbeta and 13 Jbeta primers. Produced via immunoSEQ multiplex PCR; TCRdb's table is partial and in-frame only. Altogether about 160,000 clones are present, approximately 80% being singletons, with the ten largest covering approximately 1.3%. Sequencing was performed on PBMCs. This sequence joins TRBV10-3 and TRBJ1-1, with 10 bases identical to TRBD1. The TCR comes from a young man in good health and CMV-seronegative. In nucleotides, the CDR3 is TGTGCCATCAGCAGACAGGGGGCGACGGGGACTGAAGCTTTCTTT. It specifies CAISRQGATGTEAFF.